What follows are 14 T cell receptor beta chains derived from one specimen sequenced in a study of siplizumab effects on memory and regulatory T cells. Sequencing was performed with immunoSEQ multiplex PCR; in TCRdb, only in-frame clones are kept and a portion is missing. The table shows 70,000 to 95,000 clones, with roughly 96% occurring only once. The specimen sequenced was naive CD4+ T cells sorted from blood. The receptors derive from a human donor in good health.

This chain's CDR3 is CASSSTRYGYTF. For the CDR3, the DNA is TGTGCCAGCAGTTCAACCCGATATGGCTACACCTTC. This chain links TRBV6-4 with TRBJ1-2; D gene unclear. The V end was cut by 5 bases, the J end by 5 bases, with 9 bases between. The CDR3 contains 12 residues. Germline V gene data show CDR1 as MRHNA and CDR2 as SNTAGT.

The chain employs TRBV6-1 and TRBJ1-4; 9 bases match TRBD1. Germline CDR1 is MNHNS and CDR2 is SASEGT. V lost 4 bases, J lost 3 bases, and 0 bases stayed unmatched. The CDR3 has 14 residues. The CDR3 spells CASSGQGANEKLFF. The CDR3, as DNA: TGTGCCAGCAGTGGACAGGGGGCTAATGAAAAACTGTTTTTT.

The V gene is TRBV19, the J gene TRBJ2-5, with 7 bases that match TRBD2. Losses at the gene ends were 3 bases for V and 5 bases for J; bases not matched to a gene: 0. This CDR3 region has 12 residues. Looked up from germline, CDR1 is LNHDA and CDR2 is SQIVND (reference sequence). The CDR3 region is CASSMGGETQYF. The CDR3 DNA reads as TGTGCCAGTAGTATGGGGGGGGAGACCCAGTACTTC.

The genes are TRBV27 and TRBJ1-2; D may be TRBD1 (5 bases). V dropped 2 bases and J dropped 2 bases, with 15 bases sitting between them. Germline CDR1 reads MNHEY; CDR2 reads SMNVEV (reference sequence). This CDR3 is 16 amino acids long. The CDR3 sequence is CASSLNGEGLNYGYTF. The CDR3 nucleotides are TGTGCCAGCAGTTTAAATGGGGAGGGGCTCAACTATGGCTACACCTTC.

V usage is TRBV27 and J usage is TRBJ2-7; TRBD2 matches 7 bases. CDR1 and CDR2 (germline): MNHEY, SMNVEV (reference sequence). This CDR3 region has 13 residues. Trimming removed 10 bases from V and 3 bases from J; junction bases left unmatched: 9. The CDR3 region has the DNA TGTGCCACTATACCTAGCGGACGCTACGAGCAGTACTTC. This encodes CATIPSGRYEQYF.

V gene TRBV5-4 combines with J gene TRBJ1-2, with D unclear. The germline V and J ends were trimmed by 4 bases and 5 bases, with 18 bases remaining between them. The CDR3 is made up of 15 amino acids. Germline CDR1 is SGHNT and CDR2 is YYREEE (reference sequence). The DNA of the CDR3 is TGTGCCAGCAGCCCAGCTTACGAAAGCTTATATGGCTACACCTTC. Translating gives CASSPAYESLYGYTF.

The gene calls are TRBV25-1 and TRBJ2-3, with 8 bases aligning to TRBD2. The CDR3 totals 17 residues. Trimming cost V 2 bases and J 4 bases; bases outside gene matches: 11. Germline CDR1 MGHDK, CDR2 SYGVNS. CDR3 protein: CASSEDSGGGPSDTQYF. The CDR3 region has the DNA TGTGCCAGCAGTGAAGATTCGGGGGGGGGCCCCTCAGATACGCAGTATTTT.

The chain has TRBV28 and TRBJ2-2; D is perhaps TRBD1 (7 bases). The CDR3 is 13 amino acids. The V end lost 11 bases, the J end lost 3 bases, and 13 bases lay between the germline ends. Germline V CDR1 and CDR2: MDHEN, SYDVKM. The CDR3 loop is CAAGQHHTGELFF. The CDR3, as DNA: TGTGCCGCGGGACAGCACCACACCGGGGAGCTGTTTTTT.

V gene TRBV18 combines with J gene TRBJ1-6, with D possibly being TRBD1 (5 bases). V lost 3 bases and J 9 bases, leaving 15 bases between the germline ends. The CDR3 consists of 15 residues. CDR1 is KGHSH and CDR2 is LQKENI in the germline V gene. The CDR3 loop reads CASSPNDRQRSPLHF. The CDR3 DNA sequence: TGTGCCAGCTCACCTAATGACAGACAACGTTCACCCCTCCACTTT. Based on the CDR3 plus reference TRBV18 and TRBJ1-6, the full variable domain is NAGVMQNPRHLVRRRGQEARLRCSPMKGHSHVYWYRQLPEEGLKFMVYLQKENIIDESGMPKERFSAEFPKEGPSILRIQQVVRGDSAAYFCASSPNDRQRSPLHFGNGTRLTVT.

The rearrangement links TRBV5-4 to TRBJ2-7; the D gene could be TRBD1 or TRBD2 (5 bases each). The CDR3 has 12 amino acids. Germline V gene sequence: CDR1 SGHNT, CDR2 YYREEE (reference sequence). V lost 3 bases to trimming and J lost 12 bases, with 16 bases between them. The CDR3 is CASSSDRDLVYF. The CDR3 DNA reads TGTGCCAGCAGCTCGGACCGGGACCTCGTGTACTTC.

The J gene is TRBJ1-1, the V gene TRBV27; TRBD1 aligns across 7 bases. This CDR3 has 15 residues. The germline gives CDR1 MNHEY, CDR2 SMNVEV (reference sequence). Trimming removed 0 bases from V and 0 bases from J; junction bases left unmatched: 1. Here the CDR3 reads CASSLSDRVNTEAFF. CDR3 sequence (DNA): TGTGCCAGCAGTTTATCCGACAGGGTGAACACTGAAGCTTTCTTT.

CDR3 nucleotide sequence: TGTGCCAGCAGGAGCGGGGGGGGCTACACCTTC. Encoded protein: CASRSGGGYTF. The chain links TRBV6-5 to TRBJ1-2; D perhaps matches TRBD1 (5 bases). Germline values: CDR1 MNHEY, CDR2 SVGAGI. The CDR3 has 11 residues. The ends were cut back, 6 bases at V and 8 bases at J, with 10 bases in the middle.

J is TRBJ2-5 and V is TRBV7-6; D gene ambiguous. From germline, CDR1 is SGHVS and CDR2 FNYEAQ. The CDR3 totals 14 residues. Trimming removed 0 bases at V and 2 bases at J, with 7 bases between. For the CDR3, the DNA is TGTGCCAGCAGCTTAGCGGCCCTACAAGAGACCCAGTACTTC. It encodes CASSLAALQETQYF.

J is TRBJ2-3 and V is TRBV19, with D perhaps matching TRBD2 (6 bases). The length of the CDR3 is 16 residues. Germline V gives CDR1 LNHDA, CDR2 SQIVND (reference sequence). V was clipped by 6 bases and J by 1 base, with 17 bases between them. CDR3 nucleotide sequence: TGTGCCAGTAGCAAACAGCGGGCGGCGGGCACAGATACGCAGTATTTT. Protein product: CASSKQRAAGTDTQYF. The full variable domain, rest sourced from reference TRBV19 and TRBJ2-3, is DGGITQSPKYLFRKEGQNVTLSCEQNLNHDAMYWYRQDPGQGLRLIYYSQIVNDFQKGDIAEGYSVSREKKESFPLTVTSAQKNPTAFYLCASSKQRAAGTDTQYFGPGTRLTVL.